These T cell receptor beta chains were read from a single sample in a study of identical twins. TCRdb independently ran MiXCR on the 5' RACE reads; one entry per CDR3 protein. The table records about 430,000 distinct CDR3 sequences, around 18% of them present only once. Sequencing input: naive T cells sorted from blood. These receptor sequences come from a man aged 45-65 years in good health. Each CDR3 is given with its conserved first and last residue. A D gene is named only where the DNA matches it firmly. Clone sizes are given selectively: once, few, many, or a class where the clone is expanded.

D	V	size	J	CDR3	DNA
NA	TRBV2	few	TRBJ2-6	CASNAGTLSLSGANVLTF	TGTGCCAGCAACGCCGGGACACTCTCTCTCTCTGGGGCCAACGTCCTGACTTTC
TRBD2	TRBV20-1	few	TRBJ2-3	CSAPGLAGVPSGSSTDTQYF	TGCAGTGCCCCGGGACTAGCGGGAGTCCCATCTGGTTCTAGCACAGATACGCAGTATTTT
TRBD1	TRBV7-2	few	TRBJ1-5	CASSNRDRVYSNQPQHF	TGTGCCAGCAGCAACCGGGACAGGGTGTATAGCAATCAGCCCCAGCATTTT
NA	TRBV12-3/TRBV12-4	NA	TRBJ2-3	CASSFPPGDTQYF	TGTGCCAGCAGTTTCCCCCCTGGAGATACGCAGTATTTT
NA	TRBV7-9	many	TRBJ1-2	CASSLVEGSKGYTF	TGTGCCAGCAGCTTAGTGGAGGGCTCGAAGGGCTACACCTTC
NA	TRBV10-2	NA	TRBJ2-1	CASRLEGQYNEQFF	TGCGCCAGCAGGTTGGAGGGACAATACAATGAGCAGTTCTTC
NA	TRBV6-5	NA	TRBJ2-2	CASSYGVHTGELFF	TGTGCCAGCAGTTACGGGGTACACACCGGGGAGCTGTTTTTT
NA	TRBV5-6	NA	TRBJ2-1	CASSLPGWRYNEQFF	TGTGCCAGCAGCTTGCCCGGGTGGCGCTACAATGAGCAGTTCTTC
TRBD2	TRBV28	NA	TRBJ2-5	CASAASGGVYQETQYF	TGTGCCAGCGCTGCCTCCGGGGGGGTGTACCAAGAGACCCAGTACTTC
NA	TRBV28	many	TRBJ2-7	CASLRAGYEQYF	TGTGCCAGCCTTAGGGCAGGCTACGAGCAGTACTTC
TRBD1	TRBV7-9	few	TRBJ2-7	CASSTGGFGYEQYF	TGTGCCAGCAGTACAGGGGGCTTTGGGTACGAGCAGTACTTC
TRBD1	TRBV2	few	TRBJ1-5	CASSEAQGPQPQHF	TGTGCCAGCAGTGAAGCACAGGGGCCCCAGCCCCAGCATTTT
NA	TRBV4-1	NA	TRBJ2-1	CASSQEKFSYNEQFF	TGCGCCAGCAGCCAAGAAAAGTTTTCCTACAATGAGCAGTTCTTC
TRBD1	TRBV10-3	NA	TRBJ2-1	CAAYPGQGARNEQFF	TGTGCCGCCTACCCGGGACAGGGGGCGCGGAATGAGCAGTTCTTC
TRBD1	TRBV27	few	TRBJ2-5	CASSLGGPRTGVETQYF	TGTGCCAGCAGTTTAGGAGGGCCACGGACAGGGGTAGAGACCCAGTACTTC
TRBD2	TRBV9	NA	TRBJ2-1	CASSVSGSWGNEQFF	TGTGCCAGCAGCGTTAGCGGGAGTTGGGGCAATGAGCAGTTCTTC
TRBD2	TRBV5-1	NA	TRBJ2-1	CASSLEGLAKDEQFF	TGCGCCAGCAGCTTGGAGGGACTAGCTAAGGATGAGCAGTTCTTC
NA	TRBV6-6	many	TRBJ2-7	CASGTGDSYEQYF	TGTGCCAGTGGGACGGGGGACTCCTACGAGCAGTACTTC
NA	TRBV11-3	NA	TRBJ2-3	CASSSGQFSTDTQYF	TGTGCCAGCAGCTCCGGACAGTTTAGCACAGATACGCAGTATTTT
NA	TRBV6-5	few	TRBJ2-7	CASSYSYGYEQYF	TGTGCCAGCAGTTACTCGTACGGCTACGAGCAGTACTTC
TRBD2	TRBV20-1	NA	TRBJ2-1	CSARGTSDGAYNEQFF	TGCAGTGCTAGGGGAACTAGCGATGGGGCCTACAATGAGCAGTTCTTC
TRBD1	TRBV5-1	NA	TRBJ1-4	CASSRDRGHANEKLFF	TGCGCCAGCAGCCGGGACAGGGGGCATGCTAATGAAAAACTGTTTTTT
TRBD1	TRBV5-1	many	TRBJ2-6	CASSIRTGALLSGANVLTF	TGCGCCAGCAGCATACGGACAGGGGCTTTACTCTCTGGGGCCAACGTCCTGACTTTC
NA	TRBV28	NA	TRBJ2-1	CASSLRGEVDASSYNEQFF	TGTGCCAGCAGTTTAAGGGGGGAGGTAGACGCAAGCTCCTACAATGAGCAGTTCTTC
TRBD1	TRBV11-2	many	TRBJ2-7	CASSPDRAEQYF	TGTGCCAGCAGCCCCGACAGGGCCGAGCAGTACTTC
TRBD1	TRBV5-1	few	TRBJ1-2	CASRSGQGDNYGYTF	TGCGCCAGCAGGAGTGGGCAGGGGGATAACTATGGCTACACCTTC
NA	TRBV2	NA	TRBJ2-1	CASNGDLWGEQFF	TGTGCCAGCAATGGGGATTTGTGGGGTGAGCAGTTCTTC
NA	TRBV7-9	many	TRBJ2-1	CASSSSRTALNRYEQFF	TGTGCCAGCAGTTCCTCGAGGACAGCCCTAAATCGCTATGAGCAGTTCTTC
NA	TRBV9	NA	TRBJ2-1	CASSPSGRGLVNEQFF	TGTGCCAGCAGCCCCAGTGGACGGGGGCTGGTGAATGAGCAGTTCTTC
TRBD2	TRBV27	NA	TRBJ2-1	CASSLTSGSTGEQFF	TGTGCCAGCAGTCTGACTAGCGGGAGTACGGGGGAGCAGTTCTTC
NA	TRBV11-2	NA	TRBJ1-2	CASSSGGFGYTF	TGTGCCAGCAGCTCCGGGGGTTTTGGCTACACCTTC
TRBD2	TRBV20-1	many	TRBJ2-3	CSAIAGGTDTQYF	TGCAGTGCTATTGCGGGGGGAACAGATACGCAGTATTTT
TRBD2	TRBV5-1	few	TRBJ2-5	CASSPGTSGSGETQYF	TGCGCCAGCAGCCCTGGGACTAGCGGGAGTGGAGAGACCCAGTACTTC
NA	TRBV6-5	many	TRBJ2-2	CASSYRVGELFF	TGTGCCAGCAGTTACAGGGTCGGGGAGCTGTTTTTT
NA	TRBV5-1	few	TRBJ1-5	CASSPSGVLNQPQHF	TGCGCCAGCAGCCCTTCCGGGGTCCTCAATCAGCCCCAGCATTTT
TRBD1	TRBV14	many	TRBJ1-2	CASSQGATGLYGYTF	TGTGCCAGCAGCCAAGGGGCGACAGGGCTCTATGGCTACACCTTC
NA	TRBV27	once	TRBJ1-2	CASRASGRKGIGYTF	TGTGCCAGCAGAGCCTCCGGGCGCAAAGGGATTGGCTACACCTTC
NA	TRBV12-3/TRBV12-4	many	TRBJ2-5	CASSLAWETQYF	TGTGCCAGCAGTCTTGCTTGGGAGACCCAGTACTTC
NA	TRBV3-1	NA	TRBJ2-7	CASSQRHLAYEQYF	TGTGCCAGCAGCCAGAGACATCTAGCCTACGAGCAGTACTTC
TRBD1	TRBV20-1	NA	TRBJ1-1	CSATNTGENTEAFF	TGCAGTGCTACAAACACAGGGGAGAACACTGAAGCTTTCTTT
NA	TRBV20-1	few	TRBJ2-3	CSARDYGMTDTQYF	TGCAGTGCTAGAGATTACGGAATGACAGATACGCAGTATTTT
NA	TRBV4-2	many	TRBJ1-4	CASSQDPGRFEKLFF	TGTGCCAGCAGCCAAGATCCCGGGAGATTCGAAAAACTGTTTTTT
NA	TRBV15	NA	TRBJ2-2	CATTRGKDTGELFF	TGTGCCACCACTCGGGGCAAGGACACCGGGGAGCTGTTTTTT
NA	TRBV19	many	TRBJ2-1	CASSIGLPQFGNEQFF	TGTGCCAGTAGTATAGGGCTGCCCCAATTTGGCAATGAGCAGTTCTTC
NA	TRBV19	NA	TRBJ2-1	CASPSGFF	TGTGCCAGTCCGAGTGGTTTCTTC
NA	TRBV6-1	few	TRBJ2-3	CASSPPGTATDTQYF	TGTGCCAGCAGCCCCCCCGGGACTGCCACAGATACGCAGTATTTT
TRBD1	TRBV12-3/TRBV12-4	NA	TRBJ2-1	CASSSPPGQGVDEQFF	TGTGCCAGCAGTTCCCCTCCGGGACAGGGGGTTGATGAGCAGTTCTTC
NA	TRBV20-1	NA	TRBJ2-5	CSARADPPPGTQYF	TGCAGTGCTAGAGCGGACCCCCCTCCCGGGACCCAGTACTTC
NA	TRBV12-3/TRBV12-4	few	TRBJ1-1	CASSLTGLTEAFF	TGTGCCAGCAGTCTTACAGGTTTAACTGAAGCTTTCTTT
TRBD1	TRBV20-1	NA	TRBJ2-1	CSARDPGQGYGEQFF	TGCAGTGCTAGAGACCCGGGACAGGGATACGGTGAGCAGTTCTTC
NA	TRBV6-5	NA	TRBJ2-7	CASSYGATMGSEQYF	TGTGCCAGCAGTTACGGAGCGACCATGGGCTCCGAGCAGTACTTC
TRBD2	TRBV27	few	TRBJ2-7	CASGSGRAYEQYF	TGTGCCAGCGGTAGCGGGAGGGCCTACGAGCAGTACTTC
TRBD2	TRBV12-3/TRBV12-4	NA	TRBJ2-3	CASSSRGDRTDTQYF	TGTGCCAGCAGTTCACGGGGGGACCGCACAGATACGCAGTATTTT